Presented here are 2 T cell receptor beta chains from one specimen sequenced in a study of PD-1 blockade in classical Hodgkin lymphoma. There was relapse after autologous stem cell transplantation in every patient, and there was variation in brentuximab vedotin exposure. Using immunoSEQ multiplex PCR, the repertoire was profiled, and TCRdb retains in-frame clones only, with some absent. The sample lists under 70,000 clones, 70% to 80% seen once, with 7.5% to 9.5% in the top ten. Specimen: peripheral blood mononuclear cells (PBMCs), collected before the second cycle of nivolumab. Every receptor here comes from a human donor with classical Hodgkin lymphoma.

Only one count was recorded for this clone. The same CDR3 can be traced to other DNA sequences in this sample. The genes are TRBV2 and TRBJ2-3; D might be TRBD2 (5 bases). CDR3 length equals 15 residues. Trimming left V 0 bases short and J 3 bases short, with 10 bases between. The germline V gene encodes CDR1 SNHLY and CDR2 FYNNEI. The CDR3 here is CASSEALPGTDTQYF. Written as DNA, the CDR3 is TGTGCCAGCAGTGAAGCGCTCCCGGGGACAGATACGCAGTATTTT.

The gene calls are TRBV30 and TRBJ1-1; no reliable D call. The germline V and J ends were trimmed by 3 bases and 1 base, with 6 bases remaining between them. Per germline, CDR1 GTSNPN and CDR2 SVGIG (reference sequence). This CDR3 contains 12 residues. Here the CDR3 DNA reads TGTGCCTGGAGGGGAGGGAACACTGAAGCTTTCTTT. Its protein is CAWRGGNTEAFF.